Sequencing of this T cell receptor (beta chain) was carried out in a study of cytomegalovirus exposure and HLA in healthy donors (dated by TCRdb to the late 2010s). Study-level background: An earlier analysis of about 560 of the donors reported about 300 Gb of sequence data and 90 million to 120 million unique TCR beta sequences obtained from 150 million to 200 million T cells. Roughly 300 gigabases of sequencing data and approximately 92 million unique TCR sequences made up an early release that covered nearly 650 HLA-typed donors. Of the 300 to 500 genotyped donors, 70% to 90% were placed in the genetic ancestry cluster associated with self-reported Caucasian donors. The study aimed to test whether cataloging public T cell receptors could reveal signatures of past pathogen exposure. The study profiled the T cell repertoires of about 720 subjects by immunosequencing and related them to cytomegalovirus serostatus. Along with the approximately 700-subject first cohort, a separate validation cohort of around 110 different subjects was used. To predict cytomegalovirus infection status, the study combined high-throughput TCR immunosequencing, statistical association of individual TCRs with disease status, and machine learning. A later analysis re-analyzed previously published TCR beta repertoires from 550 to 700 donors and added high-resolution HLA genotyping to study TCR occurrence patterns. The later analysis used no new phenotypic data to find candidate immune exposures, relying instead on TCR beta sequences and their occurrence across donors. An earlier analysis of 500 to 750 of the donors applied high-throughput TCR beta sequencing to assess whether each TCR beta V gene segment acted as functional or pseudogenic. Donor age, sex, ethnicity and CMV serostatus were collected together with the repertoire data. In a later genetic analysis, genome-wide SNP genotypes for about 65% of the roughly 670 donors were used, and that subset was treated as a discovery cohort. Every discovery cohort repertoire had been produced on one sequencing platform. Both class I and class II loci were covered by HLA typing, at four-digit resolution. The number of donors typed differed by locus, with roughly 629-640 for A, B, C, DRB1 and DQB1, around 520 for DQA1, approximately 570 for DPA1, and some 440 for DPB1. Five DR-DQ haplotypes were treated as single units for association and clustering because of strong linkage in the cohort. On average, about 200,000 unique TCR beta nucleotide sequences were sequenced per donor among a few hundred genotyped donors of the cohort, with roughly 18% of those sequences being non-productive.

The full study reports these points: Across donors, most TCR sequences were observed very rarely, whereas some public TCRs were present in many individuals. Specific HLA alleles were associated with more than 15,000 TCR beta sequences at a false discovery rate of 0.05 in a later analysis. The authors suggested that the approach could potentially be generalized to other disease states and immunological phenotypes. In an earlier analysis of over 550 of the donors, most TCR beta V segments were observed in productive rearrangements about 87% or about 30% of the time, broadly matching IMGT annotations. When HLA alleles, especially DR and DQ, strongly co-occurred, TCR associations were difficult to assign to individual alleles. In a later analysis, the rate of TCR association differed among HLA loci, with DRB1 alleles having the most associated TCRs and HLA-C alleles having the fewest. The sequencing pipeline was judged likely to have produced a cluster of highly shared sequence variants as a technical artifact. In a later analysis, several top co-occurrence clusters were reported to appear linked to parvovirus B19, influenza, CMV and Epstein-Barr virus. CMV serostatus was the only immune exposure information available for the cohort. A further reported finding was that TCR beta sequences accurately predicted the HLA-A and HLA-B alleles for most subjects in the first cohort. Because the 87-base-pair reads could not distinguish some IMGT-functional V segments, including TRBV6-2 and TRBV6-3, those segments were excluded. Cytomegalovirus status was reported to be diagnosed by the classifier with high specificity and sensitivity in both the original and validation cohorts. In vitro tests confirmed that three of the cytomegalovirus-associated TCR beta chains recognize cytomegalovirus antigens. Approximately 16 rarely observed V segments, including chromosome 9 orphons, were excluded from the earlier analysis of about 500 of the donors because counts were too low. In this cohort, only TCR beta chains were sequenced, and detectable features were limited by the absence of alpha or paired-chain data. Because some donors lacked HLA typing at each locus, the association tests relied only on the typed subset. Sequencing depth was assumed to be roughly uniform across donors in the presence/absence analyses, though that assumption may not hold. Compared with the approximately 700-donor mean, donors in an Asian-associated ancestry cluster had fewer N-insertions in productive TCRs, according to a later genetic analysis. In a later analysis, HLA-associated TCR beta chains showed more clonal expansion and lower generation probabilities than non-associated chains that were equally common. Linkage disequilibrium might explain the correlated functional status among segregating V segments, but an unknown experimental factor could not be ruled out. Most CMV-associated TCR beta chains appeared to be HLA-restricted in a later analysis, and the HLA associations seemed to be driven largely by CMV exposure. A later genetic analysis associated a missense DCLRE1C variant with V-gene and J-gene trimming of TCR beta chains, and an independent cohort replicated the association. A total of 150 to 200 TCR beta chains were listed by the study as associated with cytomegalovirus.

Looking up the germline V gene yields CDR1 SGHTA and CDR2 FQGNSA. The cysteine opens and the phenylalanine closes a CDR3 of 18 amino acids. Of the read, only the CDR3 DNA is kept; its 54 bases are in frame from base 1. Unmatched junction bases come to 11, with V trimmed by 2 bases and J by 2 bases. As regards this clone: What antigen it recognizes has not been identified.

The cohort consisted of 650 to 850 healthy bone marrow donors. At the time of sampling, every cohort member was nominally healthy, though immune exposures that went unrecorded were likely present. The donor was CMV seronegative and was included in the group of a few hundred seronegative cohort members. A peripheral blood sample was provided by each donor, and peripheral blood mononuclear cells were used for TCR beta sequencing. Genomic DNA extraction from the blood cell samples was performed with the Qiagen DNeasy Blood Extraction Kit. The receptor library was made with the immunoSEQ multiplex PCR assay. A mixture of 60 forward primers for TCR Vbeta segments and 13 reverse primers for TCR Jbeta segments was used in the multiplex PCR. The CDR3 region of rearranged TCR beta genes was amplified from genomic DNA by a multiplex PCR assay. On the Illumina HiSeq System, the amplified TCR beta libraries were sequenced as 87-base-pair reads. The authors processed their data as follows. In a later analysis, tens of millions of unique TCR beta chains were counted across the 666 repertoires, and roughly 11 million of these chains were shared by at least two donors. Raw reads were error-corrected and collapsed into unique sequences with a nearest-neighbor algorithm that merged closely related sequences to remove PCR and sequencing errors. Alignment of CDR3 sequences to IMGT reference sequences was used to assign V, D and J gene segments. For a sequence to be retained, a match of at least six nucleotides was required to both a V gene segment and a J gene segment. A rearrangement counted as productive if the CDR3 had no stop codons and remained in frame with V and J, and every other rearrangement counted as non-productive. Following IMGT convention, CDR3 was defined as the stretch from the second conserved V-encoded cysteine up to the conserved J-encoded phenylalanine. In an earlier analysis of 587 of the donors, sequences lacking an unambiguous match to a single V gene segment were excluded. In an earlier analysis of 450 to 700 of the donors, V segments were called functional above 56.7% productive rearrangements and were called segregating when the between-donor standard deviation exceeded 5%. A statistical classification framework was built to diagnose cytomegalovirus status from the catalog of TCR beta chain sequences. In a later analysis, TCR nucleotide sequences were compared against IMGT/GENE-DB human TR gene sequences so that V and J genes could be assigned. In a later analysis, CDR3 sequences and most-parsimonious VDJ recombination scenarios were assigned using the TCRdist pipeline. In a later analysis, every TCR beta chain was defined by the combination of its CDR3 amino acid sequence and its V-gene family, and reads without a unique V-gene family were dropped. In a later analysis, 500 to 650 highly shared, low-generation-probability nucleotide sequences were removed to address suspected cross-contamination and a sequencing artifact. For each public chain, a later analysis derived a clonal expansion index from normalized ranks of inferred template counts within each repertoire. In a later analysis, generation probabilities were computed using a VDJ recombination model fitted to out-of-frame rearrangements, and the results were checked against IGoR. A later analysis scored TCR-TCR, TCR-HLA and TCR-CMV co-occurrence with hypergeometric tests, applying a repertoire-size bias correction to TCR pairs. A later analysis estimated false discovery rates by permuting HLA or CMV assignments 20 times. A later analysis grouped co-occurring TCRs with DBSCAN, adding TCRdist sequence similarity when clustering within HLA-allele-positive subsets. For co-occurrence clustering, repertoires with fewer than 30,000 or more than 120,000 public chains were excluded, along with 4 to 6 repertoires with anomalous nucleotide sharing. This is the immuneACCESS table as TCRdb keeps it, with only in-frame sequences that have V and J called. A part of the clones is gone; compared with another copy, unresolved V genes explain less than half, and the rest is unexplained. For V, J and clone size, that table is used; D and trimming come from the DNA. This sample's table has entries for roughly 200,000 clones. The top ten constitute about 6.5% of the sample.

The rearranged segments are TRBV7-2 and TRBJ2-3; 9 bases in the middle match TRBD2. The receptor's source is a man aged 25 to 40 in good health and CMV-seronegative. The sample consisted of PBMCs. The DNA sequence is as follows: TGTGCCAGCAGCTTACATCTAGCGGGGTCCGGGGTCACAGATACGCAGTATTTT. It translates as CASSLHLAGSGVTDTQYF.